These 18 T cell receptor beta chains came from one sample sequenced in a study of blood T cells in healthy people across ages (dated by TCRdb to the mid-2010s). Libraries were made using 5' RACE. The run used an Illumina HiSeq 2500. The second PCR ran for roughly 7 to 11 cycles and used a J-beta primer mix along with a sample-barcoded 5' primer. TCRdb reanalyzed the raw reads on its own, using fastp at Q25 for trimming and MiXCR for clone calling, and kept in-frame beta chains. Rows merge per CDR3 protein into single entries with the most common DNA and genes. Across this sample there are under 950,000 distinct CDR3 sequences, with 22% seen only once. Roughly a fifth of the sample lies in the top ten. The sequenced sample was blood. The receptors come from a man between 65 and 80 years old in good health.

The V and J genes are TRBV20-1 and TRBJ1-2; 7 nucleotides line up with TRBD1. CDR1 and CDR2 from the germline V gene are DFQATT and SNEGSKA (reference sequence). The CDR3 covers 14 residues. The V segment lost 3 bases and the J segment 2 bases; nucleotides outside the gene matches: 6. CDR3 nucleotide sequence: TGCAGTGCTAGGGCCAACAGGGGAAACTATGGCTACACCTTC. Its translation: CSARANRGNYGYTF.

This clonotype appeared a few times. J is TRBJ1-1 and V is TRBV12-3 or TRBV12-4, with 7 positions matching TRBD1. V shed 6 bases, J shed 1 base, and the junction held 5 bases outside the gene matches. There are 14 residues in the CDR3. CDR3 sequence: CASSPDRTNTEAFF. The DNA of the CDR3 is TGTGCCAGCAGCCCGGACAGGACGAACACTGAAGCTTTCTTT.

The chain has TRBV14 and TRBJ2-7; TRBD2 aligns across 9 bases. The DNA matches TRBJ2-1 better at its end, which makes the J call doubtful. The CDR3 covers 15 residues. Looked up from germline, CDR1 is SGHDN and CDR2 is FVKESK. CDR3 sequence: CASSQLSGGSNEQFF. The CDR3, as DNA: TGTGCCAGCAGCCAACTGAGCGGGGGGTCCAATGAGCAGTTCTTC.

A few counts support this clonotype. DNA for the CDR3: TGTGCCAGCAGTTTGTACGCCTCGAACACTGAAGCTTTCTTT. As protein: CASSLYASNTEAFF. The V gene is TRBV6-6, the J gene TRBJ1-1, with D uncertain. There are 14 residues in the CDR3. V gave up 4 bases and J gave up 1 base, with 10 bases separating them. CDR1 is MNHNY and CDR2 is SVGAGI in the germline V gene (reference sequence).

The rearrangement links TRBV18 to TRBJ2-1, with D maybe TRBD1 (6 bases). The J call may be faulty, since TRBJ2-7 better matches the DNA end. CDR3 length: 15 residues. Per germline, CDR1 KGHSH and CDR2 LQKENI. This CDR3 is CASSALSRTDLEQYF. For the CDR3, the DNA is TGTGCCAGCTCGGCCCTATCCAGGACAGATCTCGAGCAGTACTTC.

The chain is built from TRBV5-1 and TRBJ1-3; no definite D call. The V end lost 0 bases, the J end lost 2 bases, and 12 bases lay between the germline ends. This CDR3 comprises 16 residues. Germline V CDR1 and CDR2: SGHRS, YFSETQ. CDR3 sequence: CASSLGASRTGNTIYF. Written as DNA, the CDR3 is TGCGCCAGCAGCTTGGGGGCTTCCCGGACTGGAAACACCATATATTTT.

The rearrangement uses TRBV19 and TRBJ2-6; D not certain. CDR1 LNHDA and CDR2 SQIVND come from the germline V gene (reference sequence). The CDR3 totals 16 residues. V was clipped by 1 base and J by 2 bases, with 9 bases between them. The CDR3, as DNA: TGTGCCAGTAGTATAGGCAGGATCACTGGGGCCAACGTCCTGACTTTC. As protein: CASSIGRITGANVLTF.

The chain employs TRBV29-1 and TRBJ1-1, with D uncertain. The CDR3 totals 13 residues. Germline assignment: CDR1 SQVTM and CDR2 ANQGSEA. DNA of the CDR3: TGCAGTGGGTGCCTGAACTTGAACACTGAAGCTTTCTTT. Protein sequence: CSGCLNLNTEAFF.

The gene calls are TRBV2 and TRBJ1-1, with TRBD1 as a possible D gene (6 bases). The germline CDR1 and CDR2 sequences are SNHLY and FYNNEI. The V and J ends lost 10 bases and 4 bases respectively, with 19 bases between them. CDR3 length equals 14 residues. CDR3 DNA sequence: TGTGCCAACACACAGGGCAATGGGGGCACTGAAGCTTTCTTT. It specifies CANTQGNGGTEAFF.

This clonotype has more than one count but fewer than ten. This chain uses TRBV5-1 with TRBJ2-3; TRBD2 agrees at 10 bases. CDR3 length: 16 amino acids. After removal of 0 bases from V and 2 bases from J, the junction contained 3 bases not matched to a gene. Germline V gives CDR1 SGHRS, CDR2 YFSETQ. CDR3 in amino acids: CASSLGLAGDTDTQYF. For the CDR3, the DNA is TGCGCCAGCAGCTTGGGCCTAGCGGGAGACACAGATACGCAGTATTTT.

This clonotype was seen a few times. The V gene is TRBV29-1, the J gene TRBJ2-5, with a tentative D call TRBD2 (6 bases). V lost 3 bases to trimming and J lost 1 base, with 15 bases between them. Germline CDR1 is SQVTM and CDR2 is ANQGSEA. The CDR3 runs 15 residues. CDR3 in DNA: TGCAGCGTTGACCAAAACTCCGGGAGCCAAGAGACCCAGTACTTC. This encodes CSVDQNSGSQETQYF.

A few counts support this clonotype. The chain links TRBV29-1 to TRBJ1-1; TRBD1 matches 9 bases. The CDR3 sequence is 14 residues long. Germline V lookup: CDR1 SQVTM, CDR2 ANQGSEA. V lost 7 bases to trimming and J lost 6 bases; unmatched junction nucleotides: 12. The CDR3, as DNA: TGCAGCGGCGGACAGGGGTTCTCCCGGGCTGAAGCTTTCTTT. It is translated as CSGGQGFSRAEAFF.

The chain employs TRBV3-1 and TRBJ2-1; D ambiguous. The CDR3 is made up of 14 amino acids. Germline V gene lookup returns CDR1 LGHDT and CDR2 YNNKEL (reference sequence). V dropped 0 bases and J dropped 6 bases, with 9 bases sitting between them. CDR3 nucleotides: TGTGCCAGCAGCCAAGATGGGGTAAGCAATGAGCAGTTCTTC. As protein: CASSQDGVSNEQFF.

This clonotype was observed a few times. V and J are TRBV6-1 and TRBJ1-1; D unclear. Trimming removed 4 bases at V and 4 bases at J, with 10 bases between. CDR1 is MNHNS and CDR2 is SASEGT in the germline V gene. The CDR3 is 13 amino acids. The DNA for the CDR3 is TGTGCCAGCAGTGTAATTCACAGCACTGAAGCTTTCTTT. It encodes CASSVIHSTEAFF.

V gene TRBV28 combines with J gene TRBJ1-2, with TRBD1 matching over 8 bases. The ends lost 4 bases at V and 3 bases at J; junction bases unmatched: 10. This CDR3 is built from 16 residues. Germline V gives CDR1 MDHEN, CDR2 SYDVKM. The CDR3 DNA reads TGTGCCAGCAGTTCGGACAGGGTGAGGGGGTACTATGGCTACACCTTC. It is translated as CASSSDRVRGYYGYTF.

Ten or more counts support this clonotype. This chain uses TRBV5-5 with TRBJ2-3, with 9 positions matching TRBD1. Trimming at V came to 4 bases and at J to 5 bases, leaving 2 bases not matched to a gene. This CDR3 spans 13 amino acids. Germline-derived CDR1 and CDR2 are SGHKS and YYEKEE (reference sequence). The CDR3 DNA reads as TGTGCCAGCAGCCTGGACAGGGGAGATACGCAGTATTTT. It is translated as CASSLDRGDTQYF.

The chain uses TRBV3-1 and TRBJ2-1; TRBD2 aligns across 13 bases. V was pared by 2 bases and J by 4 bases, with 5 bases of the junction left unmatched. The CDR3 has 17 residues. Looked up from germline, CDR1 is LGHDT and CDR2 is YNNKEL (reference sequence). CDR3 sequence reads: CASSQLGLAGPYNEQFF. The DNA for the CDR3 is TGTGCCAGCAGCCAACTGGGACTAGCGGGGCCATACAATGAGCAGTTCTTC.

The rearrangement links TRBV6-5 to TRBJ2-1; TRBD2 agrees at 11 bases. The J segment lost 7 bases and the V segment lost 6 bases, leaving 5 bases of the junction unmatched. This CDR3 region has 14 residues. Germline values: CDR1 MNHEY, CDR2 SVGAGI. The CDR3 region is CASRQTSGKNEQFF. The CDR3 region has the DNA TGTGCCAGCAGACAGACTAGCGGGAAAAATGAGCAGTTCTTC.